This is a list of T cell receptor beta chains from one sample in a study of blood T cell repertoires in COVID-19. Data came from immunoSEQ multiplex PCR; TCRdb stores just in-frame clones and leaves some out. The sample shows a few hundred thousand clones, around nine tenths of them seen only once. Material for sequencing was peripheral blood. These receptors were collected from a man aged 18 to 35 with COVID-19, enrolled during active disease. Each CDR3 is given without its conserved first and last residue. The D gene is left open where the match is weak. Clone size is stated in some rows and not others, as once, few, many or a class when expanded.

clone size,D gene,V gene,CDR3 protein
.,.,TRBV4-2,ASSQDLQNIQY
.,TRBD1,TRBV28,ARGTGGQPQH
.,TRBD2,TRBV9,ASSVLAGVQETQY
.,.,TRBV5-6,ASSLRVGGYNTEAF
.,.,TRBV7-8,ASSLKPTLSTGELF
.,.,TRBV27,ASSPRDSSYSNQPQH
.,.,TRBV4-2,ASSFSRVEGNTIY
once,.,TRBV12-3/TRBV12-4,ASSPLDNEQF
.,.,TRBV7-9,ASSLGILRTVRSNQPQH
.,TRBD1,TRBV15,ATNPGGSGDTQY
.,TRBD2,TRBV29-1,SVRPTSEGSYGTQY
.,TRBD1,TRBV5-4,ASSQDRGTYNEQF
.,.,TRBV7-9,ASSLPVGQETQY
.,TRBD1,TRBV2,ASSETGTGSETQY
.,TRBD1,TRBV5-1,ASSKGQDYYEQY
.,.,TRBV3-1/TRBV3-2,ASSQLREPLH
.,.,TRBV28,ASSPDKLNEKLF
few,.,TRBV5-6,ASNSGFTSYEQY
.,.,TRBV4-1,ASSQPNQPQH
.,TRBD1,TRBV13,ASSFFSPDRGKSEQF
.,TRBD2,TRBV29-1,SVTSGRYEQY
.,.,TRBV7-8,ASSFAGLSEQF
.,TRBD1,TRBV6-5,ASIRDRVDTQY
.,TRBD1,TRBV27,ATSQTGGWYGYT
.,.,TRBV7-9,ASSHDTYEQY
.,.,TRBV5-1,ASSKGLHNEQF
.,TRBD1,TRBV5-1,ASSADRVTDTQY
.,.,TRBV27,ASSSTGDTQY
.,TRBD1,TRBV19,ASSTWTGKEKLF
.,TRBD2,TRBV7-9,ASSLSGSANEQF
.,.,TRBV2,ASLRERSYNEQF
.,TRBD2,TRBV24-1,ATSDGGSSGGGTDTQY
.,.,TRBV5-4,ASRIDSQGTEAF
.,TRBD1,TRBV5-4,ASSRDRGFQY
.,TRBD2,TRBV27,ASSLVFGGSSYEQY
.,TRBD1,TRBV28,ASRSTGGDTNYGYT
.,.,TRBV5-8,ASSLWTDTYEQY